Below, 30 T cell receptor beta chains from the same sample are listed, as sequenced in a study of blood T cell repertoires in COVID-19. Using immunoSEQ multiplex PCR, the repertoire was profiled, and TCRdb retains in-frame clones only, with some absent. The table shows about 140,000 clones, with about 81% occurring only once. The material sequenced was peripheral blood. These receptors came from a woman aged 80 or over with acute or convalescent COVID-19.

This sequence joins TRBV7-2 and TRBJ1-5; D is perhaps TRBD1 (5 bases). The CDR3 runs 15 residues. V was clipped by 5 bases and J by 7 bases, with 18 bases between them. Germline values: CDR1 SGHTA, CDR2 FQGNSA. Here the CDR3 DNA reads TGTGCCAGCAGCGGCAGGGTCGGCCCCCTGCAGCCCCAGCATTTT. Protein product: CASSGRVGPLQPQHF.

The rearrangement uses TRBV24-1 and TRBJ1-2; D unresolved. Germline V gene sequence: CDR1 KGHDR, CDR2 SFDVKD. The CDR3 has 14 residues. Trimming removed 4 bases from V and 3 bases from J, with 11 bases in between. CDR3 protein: CATSDPQKYYGYTF. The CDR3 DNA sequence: TGTGCCACCAGTGACCCACAGAAATACTATGGCTACACCTTC.

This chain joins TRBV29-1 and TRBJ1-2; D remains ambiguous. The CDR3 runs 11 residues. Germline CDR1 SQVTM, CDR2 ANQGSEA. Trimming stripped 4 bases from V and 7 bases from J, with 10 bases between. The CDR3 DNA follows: TGCAGCGTTGTTGAGGGAGGTGGCTACACCTTC. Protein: CSVVEGGGYTF. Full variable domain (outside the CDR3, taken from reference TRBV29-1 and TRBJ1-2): SAVISQKPSRDICQRGTSLTIQCQVDSQVTMMFWYRQQPGQSLTLIATANQGSEATYESGFVIDKFPISRPNLTFSTLTVSNMSPEDSSIYLCSVVEGGGYTFGSGTRLTVV.

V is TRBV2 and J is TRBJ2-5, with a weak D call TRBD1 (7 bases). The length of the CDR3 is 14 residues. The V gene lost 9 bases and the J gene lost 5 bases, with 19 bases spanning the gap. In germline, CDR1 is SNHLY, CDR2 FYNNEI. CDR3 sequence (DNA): TGTGCCAGTTGGAGGGACAGTCCGGGGGAGACCCAGTACTTC. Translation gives CASWRDSPGETQYF.

The CDR3, as DNA: TGCGCCAGCAGCTTGGCCCTCGGGGGTATCTACGAGCAGTACTTC. This encodes CASSLALGGIYEQYF. The J gene is TRBJ2-7, the V gene TRBV5-1, with a possible D match to TRBD2 (6 bases). The V end was cut by 0 bases, the J end by 3 bases, with 13 bases between. Germline V CDR1 and CDR2: SGHRS, YFSETQ. The CDR3 has 15 amino acids.

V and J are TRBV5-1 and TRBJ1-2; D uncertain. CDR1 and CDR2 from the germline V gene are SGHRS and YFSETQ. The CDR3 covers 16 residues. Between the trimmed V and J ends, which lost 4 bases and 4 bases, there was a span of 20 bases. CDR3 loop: CASSPRGSADGYGYTF. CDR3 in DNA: TGCGCCAGCAGCCCGCGAGGGTCTGCTGACGGCTATGGCTACACCTTC.

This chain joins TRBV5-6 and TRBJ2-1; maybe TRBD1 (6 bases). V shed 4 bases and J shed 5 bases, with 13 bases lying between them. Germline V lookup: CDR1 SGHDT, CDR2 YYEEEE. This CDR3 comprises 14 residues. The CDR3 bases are TGTGCCAGCAGCCGTAGGGGGAACCACAATGAGCAGTTCTTC. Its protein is CASSRRGNHNEQFF.

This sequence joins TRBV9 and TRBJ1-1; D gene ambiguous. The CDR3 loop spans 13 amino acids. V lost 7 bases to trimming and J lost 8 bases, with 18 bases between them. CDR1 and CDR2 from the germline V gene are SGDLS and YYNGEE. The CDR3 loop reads CASRPAGGKEAFF. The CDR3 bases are TGTGCCAGCCGTCCCGCGGGCGGCAAAGAAGCTTTCTTT.

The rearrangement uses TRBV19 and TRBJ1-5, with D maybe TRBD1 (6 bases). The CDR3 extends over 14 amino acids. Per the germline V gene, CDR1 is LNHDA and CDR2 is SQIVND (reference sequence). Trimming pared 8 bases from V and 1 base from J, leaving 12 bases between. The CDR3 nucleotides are TGTGCCAGTGGGGGCGTGGCGAGCAATCAGCCCCAGCATTTT. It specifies CASGGVASNQPQHF. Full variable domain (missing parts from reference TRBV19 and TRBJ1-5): DGGITQSPKYLFRKEGQNVTLSCEQNLNHDAMYWYRQDPGQGLRLIYYSQIVNDFQKGDIAEGYSVSREKKESFPLTVTSAQKNPTAFYLCASGGVASNQPQHFGDGTRLSIL.

DNA of the CDR3: TGTGCCAGCAGCCCCCGGCGGGTTCCCTACGAGCAGTACTTC. Its translation: CASSPRRVPYEQYF. This chain connects TRBV11-1 to TRBJ2-7; D possibly corresponds to TRBD2 (5 bases). There are 14 residues in the CDR3. Germline assignment: CDR1 SGHAT and CDR2 FQDESV (reference sequence). V shed 5 bases and J shed 2 bases, with 13 bases lying between them.

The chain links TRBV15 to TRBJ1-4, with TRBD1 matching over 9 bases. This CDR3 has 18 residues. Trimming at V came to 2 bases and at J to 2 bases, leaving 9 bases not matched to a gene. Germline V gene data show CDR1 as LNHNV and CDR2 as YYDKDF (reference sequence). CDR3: CATSRRRDRVATNEKLFF. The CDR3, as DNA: TGTGCCACCAGCAGACGAAGGGACAGGGTAGCGACTAATGAAAAACTGTTTTTT.

The CDR3 protein is CASSQDRAQTQYF. CDR3 coding DNA: TGTGCCAGCAGCCAGGACAGGGCCCAGACCCAGTACTTC. J is TRBJ2-5 and V is TRBV28; 8 nucleotides agree with TRBD1. Germline V lookup: CDR1 MDHEN, CDR2 SYDVKM. This CDR3 has 13 residues. The V segment lost 6 bases and the J segment 6 bases; nucleotides outside the gene matches: 6.

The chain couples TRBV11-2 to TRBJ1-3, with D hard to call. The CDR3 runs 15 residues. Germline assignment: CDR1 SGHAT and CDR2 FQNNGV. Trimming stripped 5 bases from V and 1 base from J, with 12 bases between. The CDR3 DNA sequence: TGTGCCAGCAGCGCTTTTGACATATCTGGAAACACCATATATTTT. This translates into CASSAFDISGNTIYF. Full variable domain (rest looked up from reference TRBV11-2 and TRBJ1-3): EAGVAQSPRYKIIEKRQSVAFWCNPISGHATLYWYQQILGQGPKLLIQFQNNGVVDDSQLPKDRFSAERLKGVDSTLKIQPAKLEDSAVYLCASSAFDISGNTIYFGEGSWLTVV.

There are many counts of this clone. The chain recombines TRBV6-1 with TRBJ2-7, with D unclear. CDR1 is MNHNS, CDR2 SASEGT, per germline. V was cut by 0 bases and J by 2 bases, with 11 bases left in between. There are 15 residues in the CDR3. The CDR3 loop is CASSEALRLTYEQYF. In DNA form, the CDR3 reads TGTGCCAGCAGTGAAGCGCTTCGGTTAACCTACGAGCAGTACTTC.

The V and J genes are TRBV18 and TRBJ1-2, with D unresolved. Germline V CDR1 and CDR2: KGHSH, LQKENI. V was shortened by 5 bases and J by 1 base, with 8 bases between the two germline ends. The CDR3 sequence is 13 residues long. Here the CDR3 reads CASSAGFNYGYTF. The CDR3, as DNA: TGTGCCAGCTCAGCGGGTTTTAACTATGGCTACACCTTC.

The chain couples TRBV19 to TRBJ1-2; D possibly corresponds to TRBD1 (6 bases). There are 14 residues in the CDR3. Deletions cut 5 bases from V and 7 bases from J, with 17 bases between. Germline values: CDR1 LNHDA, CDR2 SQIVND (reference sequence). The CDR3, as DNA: TGTGCCAGTAGTTACGGACAGACCCTCGGTGGCTACACCTTC. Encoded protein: CASSYGQTLGGYTF.

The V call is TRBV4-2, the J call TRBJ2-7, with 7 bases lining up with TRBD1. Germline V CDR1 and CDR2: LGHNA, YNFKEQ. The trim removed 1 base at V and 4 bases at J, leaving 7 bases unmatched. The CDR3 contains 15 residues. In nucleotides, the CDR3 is TGTGCCAGCAGCCAAGGGACAGGATGGATTTACGAGCAGTACTTC. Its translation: CASSQGTGWIYEQYF.

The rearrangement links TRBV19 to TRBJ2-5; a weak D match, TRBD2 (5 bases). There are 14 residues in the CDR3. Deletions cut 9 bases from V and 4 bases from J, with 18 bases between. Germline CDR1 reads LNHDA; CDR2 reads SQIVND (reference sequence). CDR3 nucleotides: TGTGCCAGCGGCGGGCGGCTCCTTGGAGAGACCCAGTACTTC. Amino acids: CASGGRLLGETQYF.

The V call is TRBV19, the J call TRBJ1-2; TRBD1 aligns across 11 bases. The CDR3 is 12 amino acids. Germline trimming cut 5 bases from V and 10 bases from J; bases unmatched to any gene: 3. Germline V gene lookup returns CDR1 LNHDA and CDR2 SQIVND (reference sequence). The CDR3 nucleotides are TGTGCCAGTAGTTCGGGACAGGGGGACTACACCTTC. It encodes CASSSGQGDYTF.

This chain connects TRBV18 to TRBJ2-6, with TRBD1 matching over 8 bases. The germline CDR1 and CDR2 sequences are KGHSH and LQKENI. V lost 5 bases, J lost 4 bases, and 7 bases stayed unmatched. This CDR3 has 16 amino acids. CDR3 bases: TGTGCCAGCTCAGCATTGACAGGGGCCGGGGCCAACGTCCTGACTTTC. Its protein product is CASSALTGAGANVLTF.

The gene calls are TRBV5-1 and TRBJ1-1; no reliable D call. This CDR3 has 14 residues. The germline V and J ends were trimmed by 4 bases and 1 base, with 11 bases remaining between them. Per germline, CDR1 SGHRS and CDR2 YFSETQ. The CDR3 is CASSQVNTNTEAFF. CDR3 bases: TGCGCCAGCAGCCAAGTTAACACGAACACTGAAGCTTTCTTT.

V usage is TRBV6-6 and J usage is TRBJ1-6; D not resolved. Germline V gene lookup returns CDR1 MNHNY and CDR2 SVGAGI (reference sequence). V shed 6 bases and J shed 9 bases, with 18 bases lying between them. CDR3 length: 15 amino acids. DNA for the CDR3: TGTGCCAGCAGCCTGAATGGAGGGATGGTTTCACCCCTCCACTTT. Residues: CASSLNGGMVSPLHF.

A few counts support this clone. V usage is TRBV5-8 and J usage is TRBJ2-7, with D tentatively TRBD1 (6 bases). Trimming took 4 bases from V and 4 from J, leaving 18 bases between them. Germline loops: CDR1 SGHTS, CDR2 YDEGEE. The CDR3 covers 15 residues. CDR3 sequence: CASSTPSGDTYEQYF. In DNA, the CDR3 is TGTGCCAGCAGCACCCCTTCAGGGGACACTTACGAGCAGTACTTC.

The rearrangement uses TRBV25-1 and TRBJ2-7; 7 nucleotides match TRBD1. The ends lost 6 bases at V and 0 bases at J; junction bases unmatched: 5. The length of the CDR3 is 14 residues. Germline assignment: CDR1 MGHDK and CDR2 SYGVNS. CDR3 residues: CASRRQGSSYEQYF. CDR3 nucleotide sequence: TGTGCCAGCAGACGACAGGGCAGCTCCTACGAGCAGTACTTC.

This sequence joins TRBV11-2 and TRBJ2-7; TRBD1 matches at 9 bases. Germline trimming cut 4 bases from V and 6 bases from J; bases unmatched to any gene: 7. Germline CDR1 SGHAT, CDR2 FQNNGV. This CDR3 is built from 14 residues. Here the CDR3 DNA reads TGTGCCAGCAGCTCGAGGACAGGGGAAAGCGAGCAGTACTTC. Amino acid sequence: CASSSRTGESEQYF.

CDR3 in amino acids: CASSSGTASSPGEQYF. In DNA, the CDR3 is TGTGCCAGCAGCTCCGGGACAGCCTCCTCGCCAGGGGAGCAGTACTTC. The chain links TRBV7-6 to TRBJ2-7; TRBD1 matches at 7 bases. The V segment lost 4 bases and the J segment 7 bases; nucleotides outside the gene matches: 16. CDR1 SGHVS and CDR2 FNYEAQ come from the germline V gene. The CDR3 is 16 residues long.

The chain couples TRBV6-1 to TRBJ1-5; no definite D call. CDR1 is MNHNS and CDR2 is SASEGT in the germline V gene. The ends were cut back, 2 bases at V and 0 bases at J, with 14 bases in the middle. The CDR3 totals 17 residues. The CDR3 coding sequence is TGTGCCAGCAGTGAACCGGCAGGTTGGTATAGCAATCAGCCCCAGCATTTT. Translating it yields CASSEPAGWYSNQPQHF.

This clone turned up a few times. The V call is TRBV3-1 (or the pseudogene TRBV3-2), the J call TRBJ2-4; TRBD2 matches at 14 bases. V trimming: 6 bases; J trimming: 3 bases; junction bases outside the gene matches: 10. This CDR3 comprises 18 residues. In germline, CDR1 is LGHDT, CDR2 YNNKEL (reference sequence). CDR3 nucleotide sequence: TGTGCCAGCAGTAGACTAGCGGGAGGGCCGGGCGGCAAAAACATTCAGTACTTC. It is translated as CASSRLAGGPGGKNIQYF.

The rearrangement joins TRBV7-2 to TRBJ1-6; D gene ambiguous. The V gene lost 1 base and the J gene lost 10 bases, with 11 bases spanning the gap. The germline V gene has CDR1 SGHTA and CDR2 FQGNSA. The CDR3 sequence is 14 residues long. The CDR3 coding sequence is TGTGCCAGCAGCTTAGGGCTGTGGAGCTCACCCCTCCACTTT. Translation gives CASSLGLWSSPLHF. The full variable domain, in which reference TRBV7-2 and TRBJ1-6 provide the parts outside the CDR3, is GAGVSQSPSNKVTEKGKDVELRCDPISGHTALYWYRQSLGQGLEFLIYFQGNSAPDKSGLPSDRFSAERTGGSVSTLTIQRTQQEDSAVYLCASSLGLWSSPLHFGNGTRLTVT.

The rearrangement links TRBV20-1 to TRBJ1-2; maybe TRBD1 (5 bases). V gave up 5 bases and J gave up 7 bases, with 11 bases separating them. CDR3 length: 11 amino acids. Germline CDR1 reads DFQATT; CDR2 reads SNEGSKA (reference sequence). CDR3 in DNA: TGCAGTGCTGCAGGGTTCTCTGGCTACACCTTC. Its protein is CSAAGFSGYTF.